The subject of this entry is one TCR beta chain. The trim removed 0 bases at V and 6 bases at J, leaving 9 bases unmatched. Germline-derived CDR1 and CDR2 are SGDLS and YYNGEE. This CDR3 region has 16 residues. In the original processing: Amplified reference gene primers provided the basis for estimating nucleated cell counts. Here immunoSEQ multiplex PCR was the method, and the copy in TCRdb shows in-frame clones only, minus some. V and J calls and clone size come straight from that table; D and trimming were deduced from the DNA. This sample has about 260,000 clones; 85% to 90% occur once, and the top ten carry 10% to 15%. This sample is part of a study of blood T cell repertoires in COVID-19. In the study overall: The samples span acute and convalescent COVID-19 from the United States, Italy and Spain.

Sequencing input: peripheral blood. This rearrangement joins TRBV9 to TRBJ1-5; TRBD1 agrees at 7 bases. The clonotype comes from a human donor in a cohort sampled during active COVID-19. CDR3 sequence: CASSVVEAGGGQPQHF. DNA of the CDR3: TGTGCCAGCAGCGTAGTTGAGGCAGGGGGTGGTCAGCCCCAGCATTTT.